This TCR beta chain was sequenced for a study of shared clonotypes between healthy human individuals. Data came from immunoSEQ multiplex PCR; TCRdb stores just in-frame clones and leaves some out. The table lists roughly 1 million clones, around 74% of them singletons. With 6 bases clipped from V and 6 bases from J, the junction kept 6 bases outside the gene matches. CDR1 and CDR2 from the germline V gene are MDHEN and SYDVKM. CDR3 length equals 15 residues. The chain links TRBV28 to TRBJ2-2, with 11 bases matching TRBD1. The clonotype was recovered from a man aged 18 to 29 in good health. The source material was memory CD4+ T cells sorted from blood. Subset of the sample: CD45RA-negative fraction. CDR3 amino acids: CASSLGQGAPGELFF. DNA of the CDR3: TGTGCCAGCAGCCTAGGACAGGGGGCTCCCGGGGAGCTGTTTTTT.